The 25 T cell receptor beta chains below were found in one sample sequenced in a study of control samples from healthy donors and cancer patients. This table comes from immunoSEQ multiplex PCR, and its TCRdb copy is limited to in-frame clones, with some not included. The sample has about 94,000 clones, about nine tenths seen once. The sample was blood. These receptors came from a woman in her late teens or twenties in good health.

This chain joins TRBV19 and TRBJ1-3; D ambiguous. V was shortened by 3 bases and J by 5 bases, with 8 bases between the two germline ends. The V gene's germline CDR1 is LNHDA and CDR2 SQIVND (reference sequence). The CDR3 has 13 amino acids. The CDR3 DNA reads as TGTGCCAGTAGTATTCGTTCCAGAAACACCATATATTTT. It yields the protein CASSIRSRNTIYF. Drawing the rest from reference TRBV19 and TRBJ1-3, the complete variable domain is DGGITQSPKYLFRKEGQNVTLSCEQNLNHDAMYWYRQDPGQGLRLIYYSQIVNDFQKGDIAEGYSVSREKKESFPLTVTSAQKNPTAFYLCASSIRSRNTIYFGEGSWLTVV.

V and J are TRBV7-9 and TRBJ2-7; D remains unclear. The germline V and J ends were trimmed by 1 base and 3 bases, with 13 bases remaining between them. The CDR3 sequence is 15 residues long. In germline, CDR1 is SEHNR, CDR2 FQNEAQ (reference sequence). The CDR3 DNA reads TGTGCCAGCAGCTTAGGTCGTGACGGATACTACGAGCAGTACTTC. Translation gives CASSLGRDGYYEQYF.

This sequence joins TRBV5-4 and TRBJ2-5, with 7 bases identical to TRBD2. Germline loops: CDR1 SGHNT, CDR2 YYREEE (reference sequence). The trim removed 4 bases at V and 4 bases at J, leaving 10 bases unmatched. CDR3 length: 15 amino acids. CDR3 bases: TGTGCCAGCAGCCCGGAAGCGGGGAATGGAGAGACCCAGTACTTC. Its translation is CASSPEAGNGETQYF.

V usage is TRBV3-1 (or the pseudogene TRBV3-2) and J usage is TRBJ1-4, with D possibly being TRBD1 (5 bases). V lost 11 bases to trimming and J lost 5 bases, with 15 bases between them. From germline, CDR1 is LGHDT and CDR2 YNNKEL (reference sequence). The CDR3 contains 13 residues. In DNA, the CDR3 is TGTGCCGCGGGGACGGCTGAGAATGAAAAACTGTTTTTT. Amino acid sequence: CAAGTAENEKLFF.

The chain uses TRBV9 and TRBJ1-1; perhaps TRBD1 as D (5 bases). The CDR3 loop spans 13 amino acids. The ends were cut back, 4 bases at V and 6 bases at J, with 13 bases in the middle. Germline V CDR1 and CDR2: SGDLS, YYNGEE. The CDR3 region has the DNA TGTGCCAGCAGCCGACAGCCCCACGCTGAAGCTTTCTTT. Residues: CASSRQPHAEAFF.

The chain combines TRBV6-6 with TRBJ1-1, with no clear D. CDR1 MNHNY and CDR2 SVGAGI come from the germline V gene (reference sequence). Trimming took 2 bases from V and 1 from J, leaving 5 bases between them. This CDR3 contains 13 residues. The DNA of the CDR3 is TGTGCCAGCAGTTACGGGGAGAACACTGAAGCTTTCTTT. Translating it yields CASSYGENTEAFF.

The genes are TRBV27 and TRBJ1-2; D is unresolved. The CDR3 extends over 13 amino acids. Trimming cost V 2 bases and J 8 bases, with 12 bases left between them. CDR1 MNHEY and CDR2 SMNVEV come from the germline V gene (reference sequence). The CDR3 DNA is TGTGCCAGCAGTTTAAAGGCCCTCGGGGGCTACACCTTC. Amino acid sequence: CASSLKALGGYTF.

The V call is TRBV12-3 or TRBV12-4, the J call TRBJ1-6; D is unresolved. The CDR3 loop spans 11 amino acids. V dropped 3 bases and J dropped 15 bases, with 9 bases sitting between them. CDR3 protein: CASSFGESLHF. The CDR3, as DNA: TGTGCCAGCAGTTTTGGGGAAAGCCTCCACTTT.

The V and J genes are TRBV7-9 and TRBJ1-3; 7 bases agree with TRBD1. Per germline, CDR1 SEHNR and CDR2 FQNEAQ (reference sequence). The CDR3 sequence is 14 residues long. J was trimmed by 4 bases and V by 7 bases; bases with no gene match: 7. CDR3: CASTPLGQGNTIYF. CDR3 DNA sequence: TGTGCCAGCACCCCCCTGGGACAGGGAAACACCATATATTTT.

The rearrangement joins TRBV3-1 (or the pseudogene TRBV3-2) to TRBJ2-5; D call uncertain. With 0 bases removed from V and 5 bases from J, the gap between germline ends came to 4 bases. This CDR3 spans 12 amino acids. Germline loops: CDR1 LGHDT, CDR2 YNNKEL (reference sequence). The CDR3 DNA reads TGTGCCAGCAGCCAAGACGGGGAGACCCAGTACTTC. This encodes CASSQDGETQYF.

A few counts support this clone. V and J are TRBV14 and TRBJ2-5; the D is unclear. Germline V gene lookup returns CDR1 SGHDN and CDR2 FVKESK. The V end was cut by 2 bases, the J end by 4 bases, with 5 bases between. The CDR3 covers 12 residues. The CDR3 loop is CASSQLGETQYF. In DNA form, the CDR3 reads TGTGCCAGCAGCCAACTGGGAGAGACCCAGTACTTC.

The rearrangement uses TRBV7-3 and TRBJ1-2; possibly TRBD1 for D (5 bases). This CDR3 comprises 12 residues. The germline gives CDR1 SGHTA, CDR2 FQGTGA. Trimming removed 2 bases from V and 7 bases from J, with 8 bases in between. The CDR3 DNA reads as TGTGCCAGCAGCTTAGAGGGGATTGGCTACACCTTC. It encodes CASSLEGIGYTF.

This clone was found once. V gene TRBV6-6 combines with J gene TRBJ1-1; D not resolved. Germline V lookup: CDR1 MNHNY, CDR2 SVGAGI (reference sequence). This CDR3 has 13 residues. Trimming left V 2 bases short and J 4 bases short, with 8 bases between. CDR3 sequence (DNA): TGTGCCAGCAGTTACAAGGTCCCCACTGAAGCTTTCTTT. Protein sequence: CASSYKVPTEAFF.

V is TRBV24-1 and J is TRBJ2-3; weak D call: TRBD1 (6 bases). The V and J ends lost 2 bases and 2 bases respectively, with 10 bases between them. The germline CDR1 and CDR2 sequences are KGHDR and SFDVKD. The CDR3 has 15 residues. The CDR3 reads CATSDSGTNTDTQYF. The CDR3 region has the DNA TGTGCCACCAGTGATTCCGGGACAAACACAGATACGCAGTATTTT.

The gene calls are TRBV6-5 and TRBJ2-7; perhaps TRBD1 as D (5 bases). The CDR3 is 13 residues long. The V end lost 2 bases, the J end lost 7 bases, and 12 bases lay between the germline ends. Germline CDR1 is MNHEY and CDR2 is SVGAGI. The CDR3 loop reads CASSYNIRGEQYF. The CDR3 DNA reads TGTGCCAGCAGTTACAATATTAGGGGTGAGCAGTACTTC.

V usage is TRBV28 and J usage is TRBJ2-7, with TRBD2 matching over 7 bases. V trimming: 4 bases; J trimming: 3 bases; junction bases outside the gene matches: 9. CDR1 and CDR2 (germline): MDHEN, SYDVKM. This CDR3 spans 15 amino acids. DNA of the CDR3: TGTGCCAGCAGTTCCCCCGGGAGGTGGGTCTACGAGCAGTACTTC. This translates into CASSSPGRWVYEQYF.

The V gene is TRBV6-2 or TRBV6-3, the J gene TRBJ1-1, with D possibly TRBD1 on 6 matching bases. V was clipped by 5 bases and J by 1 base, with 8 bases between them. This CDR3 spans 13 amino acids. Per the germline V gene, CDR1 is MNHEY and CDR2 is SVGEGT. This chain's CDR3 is CASSSRGNTEAFF. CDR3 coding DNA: TGTGCCAGCAGTAGCAGGGGGAACACTGAAGCTTTCTTT.

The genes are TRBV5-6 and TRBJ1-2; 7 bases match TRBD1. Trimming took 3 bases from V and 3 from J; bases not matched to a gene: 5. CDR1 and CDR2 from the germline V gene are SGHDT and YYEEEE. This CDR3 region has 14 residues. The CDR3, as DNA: TGTGCCAGCAGCTCAGGGGGTAAGGACTATGGCTACACCTTC. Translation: CASSSGGKDYGYTF.

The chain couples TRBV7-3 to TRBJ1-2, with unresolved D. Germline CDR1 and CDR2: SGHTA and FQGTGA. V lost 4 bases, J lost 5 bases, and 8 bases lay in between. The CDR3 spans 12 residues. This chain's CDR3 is CASSSGGYGYTF. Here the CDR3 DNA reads TGTGCCAGCAGCTCCGGTGGTTATGGCTACACCTTC.

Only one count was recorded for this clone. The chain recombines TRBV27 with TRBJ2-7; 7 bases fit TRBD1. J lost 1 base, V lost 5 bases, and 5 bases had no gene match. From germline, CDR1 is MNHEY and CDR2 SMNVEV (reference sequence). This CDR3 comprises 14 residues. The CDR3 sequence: CASSTRDSSYEQYF. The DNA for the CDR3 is TGTGCCAGCAGTACTCGGGACAGTTCCTACGAGCAGTACTTC.

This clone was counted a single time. The CDR3 region is CASSGAGSGANVLTF. CDR3 coding DNA: TGTGCCAGCAGCGGGGCAGGCTCTGGGGCCAACGTCCTGACTTTC. The chain combines TRBV9 with TRBJ2-6; D is undetermined. This CDR3 spans 15 amino acids. V lost 3 bases, J lost 0 bases, and 7 bases lay in between. Germline CDR1 and CDR2: SGDLS and YYNGEE.

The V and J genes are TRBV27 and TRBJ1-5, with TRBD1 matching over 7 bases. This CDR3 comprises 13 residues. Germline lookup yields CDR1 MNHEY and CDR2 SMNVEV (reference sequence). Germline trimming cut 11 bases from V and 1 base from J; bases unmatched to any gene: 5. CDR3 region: CAAGGQSNQPQHF. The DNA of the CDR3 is TGTGCCGCAGGGGGACAGAGCAATCAGCCCCAGCATTTT.

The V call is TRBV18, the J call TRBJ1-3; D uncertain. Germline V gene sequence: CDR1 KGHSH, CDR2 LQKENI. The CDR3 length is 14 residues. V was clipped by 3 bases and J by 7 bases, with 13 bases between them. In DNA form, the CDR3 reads TGTGCCAGCTCACCGGTTAACCTTGGCAACACCATATATTTT. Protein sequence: CASSPVNLGNTIYF.

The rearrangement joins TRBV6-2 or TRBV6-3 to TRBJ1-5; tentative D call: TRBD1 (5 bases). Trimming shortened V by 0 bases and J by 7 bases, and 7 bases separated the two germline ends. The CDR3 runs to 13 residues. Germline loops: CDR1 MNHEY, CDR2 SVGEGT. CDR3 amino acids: CASSYSKGQPQHF. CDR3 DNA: TGTGCCAGCAGTTACTCGAAGGGGCAGCCCCAGCATTTT.

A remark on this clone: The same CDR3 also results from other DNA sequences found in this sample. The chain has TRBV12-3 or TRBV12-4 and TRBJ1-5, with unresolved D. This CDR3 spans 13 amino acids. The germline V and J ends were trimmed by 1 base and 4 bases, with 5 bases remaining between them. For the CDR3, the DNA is TGTGCCAGCAGTTTAGGAGTTAATCAGCCCCAGCATTTT. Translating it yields CASSLGVNQPQHF.